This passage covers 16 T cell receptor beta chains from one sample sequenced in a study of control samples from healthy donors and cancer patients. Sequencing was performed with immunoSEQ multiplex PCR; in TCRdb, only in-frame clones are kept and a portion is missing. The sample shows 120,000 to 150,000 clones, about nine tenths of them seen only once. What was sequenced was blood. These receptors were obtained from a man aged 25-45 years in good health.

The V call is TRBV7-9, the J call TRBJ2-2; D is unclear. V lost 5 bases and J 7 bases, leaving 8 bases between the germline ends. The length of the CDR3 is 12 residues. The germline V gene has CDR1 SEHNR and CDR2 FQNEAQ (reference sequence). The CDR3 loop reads CASSGYNGELFF. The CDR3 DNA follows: TGTGCCAGCAGCGGATACAACGGGGAGCTGTTTTTT.

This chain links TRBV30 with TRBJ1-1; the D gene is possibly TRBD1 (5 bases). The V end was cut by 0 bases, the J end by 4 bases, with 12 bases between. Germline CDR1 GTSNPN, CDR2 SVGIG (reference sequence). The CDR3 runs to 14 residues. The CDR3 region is CAWSVMAGGTEAFF. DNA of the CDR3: TGTGCCTGGAGTGTAATGGCCGGGGGCACTGAAGCTTTCTTT.

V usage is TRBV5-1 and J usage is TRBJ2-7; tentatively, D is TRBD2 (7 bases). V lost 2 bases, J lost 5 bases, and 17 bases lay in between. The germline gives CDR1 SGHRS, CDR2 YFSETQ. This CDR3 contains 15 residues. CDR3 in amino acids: CASSFDPRGGNEQYF. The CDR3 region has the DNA TGCGCCAGCAGCTTTGACCCTAGGGGGGGGAACGAGCAGTACTTC.

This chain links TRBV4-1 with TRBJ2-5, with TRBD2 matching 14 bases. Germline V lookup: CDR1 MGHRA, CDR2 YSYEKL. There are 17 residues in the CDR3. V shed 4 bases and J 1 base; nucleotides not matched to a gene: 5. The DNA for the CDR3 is TGCGCCAGCAGCCCGGGACTAGCGGGGGTGATCCAAGAGACCCAGTACTTC. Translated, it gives CASSPGLAGVIQETQYF.

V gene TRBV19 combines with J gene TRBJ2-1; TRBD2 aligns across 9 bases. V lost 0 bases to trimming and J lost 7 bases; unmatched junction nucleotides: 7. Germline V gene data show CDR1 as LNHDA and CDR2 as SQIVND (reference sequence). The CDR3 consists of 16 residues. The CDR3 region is CASSIEHSGGKNEQFF. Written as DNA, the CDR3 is TGTGCCAGTAGTATAGAGCATAGCGGGGGAAAAAATGAGCAGTTCTTC. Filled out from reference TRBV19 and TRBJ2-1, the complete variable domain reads DGGITQSPKYLFRKEGQNVTLSCEQNLNHDAMYWYRQDPGQGLRLIYYSQIVNDFQKGDIAEGYSVSREKKESFPLTVTSAQKNPTAFYLCASSIEHSGGKNEQFFGPGTRLTVL.

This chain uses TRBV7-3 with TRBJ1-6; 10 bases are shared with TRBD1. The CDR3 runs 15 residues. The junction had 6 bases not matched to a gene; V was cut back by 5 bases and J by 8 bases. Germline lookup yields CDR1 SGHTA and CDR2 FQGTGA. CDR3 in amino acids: CASSMTGGEDSPLHF. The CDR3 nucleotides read TGTGCCAGCAGCATGACAGGGGGCGAGGATTCACCCCTCCACTTT.

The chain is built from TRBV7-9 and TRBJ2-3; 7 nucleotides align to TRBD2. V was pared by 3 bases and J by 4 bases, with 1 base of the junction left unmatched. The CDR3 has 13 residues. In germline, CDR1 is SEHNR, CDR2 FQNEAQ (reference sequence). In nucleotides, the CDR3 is TGTGCCAGCAGCTTTGGGGGGGCAGATACGCAGTATTTT. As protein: CASSFGGADTQYF.

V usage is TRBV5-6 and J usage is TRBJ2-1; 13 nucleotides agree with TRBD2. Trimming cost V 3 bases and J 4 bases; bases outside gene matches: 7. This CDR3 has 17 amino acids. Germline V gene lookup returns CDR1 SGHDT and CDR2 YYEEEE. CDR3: CASSWGGLAGVYNEQFF. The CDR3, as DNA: TGTGCCAGCAGCTGGGGCGGACTAGCGGGGGTATACAATGAGCAGTTCTTC.

Here the CDR3 DNA reads TGCGCCAGCAGTGCGGACGTCTCTGGAAACACCATATATTTT. The encoded protein is CASSADVSGNTIYF. The rearrangement links TRBV10-2 to TRBJ1-3; D is undetermined. This CDR3 region has 14 residues. V gave up 4 bases and J gave up 0 bases, with 7 bases separating them. Per the germline V gene, CDR1 is WSHSY and CDR2 is SAAADI.

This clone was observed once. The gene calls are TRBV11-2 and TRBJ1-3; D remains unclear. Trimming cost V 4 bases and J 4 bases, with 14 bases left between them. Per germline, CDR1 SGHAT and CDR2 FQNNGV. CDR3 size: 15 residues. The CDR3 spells CASSSTNRPGNTIYF. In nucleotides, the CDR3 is TGTGCCAGCAGCTCCACCAATCGACCGGGAAACACCATATATTTT.

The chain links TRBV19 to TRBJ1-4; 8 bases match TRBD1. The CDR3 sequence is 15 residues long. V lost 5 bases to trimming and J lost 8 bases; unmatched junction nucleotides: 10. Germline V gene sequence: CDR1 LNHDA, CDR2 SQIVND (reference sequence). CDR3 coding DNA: TGTGCCAGTAGTTCCAACAGGGGGAAGGTAGAAAAACTGTTTTTT. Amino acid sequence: CASSSNRGKVEKLFF. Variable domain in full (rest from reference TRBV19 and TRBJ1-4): DGGITQSPKYLFRKEGQNVTLSCEQNLNHDAMYWYRQDPGQGLRLIYYSQIVNDFQKGDIAEGYSVSREKKESFPLTVTSAQKNPTAFYLCASSSNRGKVEKLFFGSGTQLSVL.

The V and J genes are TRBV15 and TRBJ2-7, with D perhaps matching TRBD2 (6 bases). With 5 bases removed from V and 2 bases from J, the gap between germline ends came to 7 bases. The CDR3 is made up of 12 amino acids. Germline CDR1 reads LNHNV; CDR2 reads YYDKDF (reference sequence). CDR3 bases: TGTGCCACCAGCCCGGGAGCCTACGAGCAGTACTTC. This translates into CATSPGAYEQYF. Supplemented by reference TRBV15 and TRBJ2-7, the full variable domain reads DAMVIQNPRYQVTQFGKPVTLSCSQTLNHNVMYWYQQKSSQAPKLLFHYYDKDFNNEADTPDNFQSRRPNTSFCFLDIRSPGLGDTAMYLCATSPGAYEQYFGPGTRLTVT.

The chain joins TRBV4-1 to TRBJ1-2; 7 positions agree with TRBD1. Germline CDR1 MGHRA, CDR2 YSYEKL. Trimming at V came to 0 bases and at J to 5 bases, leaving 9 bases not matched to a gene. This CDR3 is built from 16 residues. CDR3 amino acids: CASSQEGGGAGYGYTF. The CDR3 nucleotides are TGCGCCAGCAGCCAAGAGGGAGGGGGCGCGGGTTATGGCTACACCTTC.

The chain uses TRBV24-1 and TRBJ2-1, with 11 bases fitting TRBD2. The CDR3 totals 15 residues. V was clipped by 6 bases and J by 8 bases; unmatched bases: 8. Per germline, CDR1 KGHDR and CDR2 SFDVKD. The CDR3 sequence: CATSRASGGTDEQFF. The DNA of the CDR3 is TGTGCCACCAGTCGGGCTAGCGGGGGGACCGATGAGCAGTTCTTC.

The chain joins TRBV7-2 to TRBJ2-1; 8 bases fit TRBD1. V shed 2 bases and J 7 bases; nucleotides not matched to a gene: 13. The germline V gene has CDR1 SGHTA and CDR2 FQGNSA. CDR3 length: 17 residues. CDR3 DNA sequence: TGTGCCAGCAGCTTAATAATGAGGCAGGGGGCGAGGAATGAGCAGTTCTTC. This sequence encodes CASSLIMRQGARNEQFF.

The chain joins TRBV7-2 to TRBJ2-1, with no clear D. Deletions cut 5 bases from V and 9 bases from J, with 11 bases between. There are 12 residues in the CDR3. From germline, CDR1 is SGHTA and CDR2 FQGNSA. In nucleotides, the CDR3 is TGTGCCAGCAGCCCTGATCAGCGTGAGCAGTTCTTC. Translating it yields CASSPDQREQFF. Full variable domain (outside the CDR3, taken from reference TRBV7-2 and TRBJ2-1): GAGVSQSPSNKVTEKGKDVELRCDPISGHTALYWYRQSLGQGLEFLIYFQGNSAPDKSGLPSDRFSAERTGGSVSTLTIQRTQQEDSAVYLCASSPDQREQFFGPGTRLTVL.